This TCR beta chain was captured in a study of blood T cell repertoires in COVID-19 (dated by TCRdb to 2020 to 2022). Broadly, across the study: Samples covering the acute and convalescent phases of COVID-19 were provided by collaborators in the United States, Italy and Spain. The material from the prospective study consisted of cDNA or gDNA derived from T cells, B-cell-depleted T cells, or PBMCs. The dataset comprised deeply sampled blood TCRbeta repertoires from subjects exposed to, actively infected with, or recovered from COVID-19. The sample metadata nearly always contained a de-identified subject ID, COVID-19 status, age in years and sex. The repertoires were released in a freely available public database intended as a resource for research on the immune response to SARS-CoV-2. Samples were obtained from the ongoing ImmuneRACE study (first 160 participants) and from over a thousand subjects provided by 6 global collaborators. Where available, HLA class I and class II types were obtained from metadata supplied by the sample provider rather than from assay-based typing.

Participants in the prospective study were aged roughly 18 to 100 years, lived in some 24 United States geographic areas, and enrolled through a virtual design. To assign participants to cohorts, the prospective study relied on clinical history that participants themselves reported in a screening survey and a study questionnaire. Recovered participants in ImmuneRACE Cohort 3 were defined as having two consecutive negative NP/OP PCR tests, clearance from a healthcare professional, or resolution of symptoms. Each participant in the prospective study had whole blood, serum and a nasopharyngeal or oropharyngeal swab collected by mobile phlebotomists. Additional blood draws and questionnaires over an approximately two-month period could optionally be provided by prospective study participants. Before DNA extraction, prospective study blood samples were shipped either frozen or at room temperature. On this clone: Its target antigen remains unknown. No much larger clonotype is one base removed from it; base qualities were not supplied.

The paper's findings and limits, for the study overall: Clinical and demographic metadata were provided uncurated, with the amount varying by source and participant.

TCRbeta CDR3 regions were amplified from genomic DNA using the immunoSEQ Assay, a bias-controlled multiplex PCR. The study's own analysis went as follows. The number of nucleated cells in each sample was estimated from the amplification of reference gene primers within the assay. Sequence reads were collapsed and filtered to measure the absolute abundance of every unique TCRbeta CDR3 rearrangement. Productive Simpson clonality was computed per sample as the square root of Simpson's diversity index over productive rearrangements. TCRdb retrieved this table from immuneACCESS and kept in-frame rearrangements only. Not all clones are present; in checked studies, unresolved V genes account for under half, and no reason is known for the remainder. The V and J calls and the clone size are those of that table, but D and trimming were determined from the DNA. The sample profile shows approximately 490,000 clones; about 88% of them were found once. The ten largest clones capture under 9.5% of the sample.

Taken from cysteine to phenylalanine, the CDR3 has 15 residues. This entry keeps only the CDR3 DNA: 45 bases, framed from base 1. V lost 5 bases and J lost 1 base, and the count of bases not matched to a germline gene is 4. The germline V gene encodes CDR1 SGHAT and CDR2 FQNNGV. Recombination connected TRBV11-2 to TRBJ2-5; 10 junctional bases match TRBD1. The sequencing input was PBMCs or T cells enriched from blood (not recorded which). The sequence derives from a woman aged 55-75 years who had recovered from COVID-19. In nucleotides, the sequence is TGTGCCAGCAGCCTGACAGGGGGCCCCCAAGAGACCCAGTACTTC. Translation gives CASSLTGGPQETQYF.